This T cell receptor beta chain came from a study of CXCR3-negative and CXCR3-positive naive CD8 T cells. Study in general: Cumulative TRB read yield was some 150 million, averaging about 1.5 +/- 0.3 million per library.

The CDR3 loop spans 11 amino acids. Germline lookup yields CDR1 SQVTM and CDR2 ANQGSEA. Libraries were UMI-labeled 5' RACE TRB cDNA. TCRdb re-analyzed the 5' RACE reads; it lists each CDR3 protein once, without DNA. This table holds 100,000 to 150,000 distinct CDR3 sequences. The receptor's source is a human donor in good health. Some clones in this sample may be carry-over from other donors' samples. Sequenced material: naive CXCR3- CD8+ T cells from blood. Specified subset: CD45RO-CCR7+CD27+CD95- naive CD8+ T cells lacking CXCR3 (TNR3-). The chain couples TRBV29-1 to TRBJ1-1. CDR3: CSALENTEAFF.